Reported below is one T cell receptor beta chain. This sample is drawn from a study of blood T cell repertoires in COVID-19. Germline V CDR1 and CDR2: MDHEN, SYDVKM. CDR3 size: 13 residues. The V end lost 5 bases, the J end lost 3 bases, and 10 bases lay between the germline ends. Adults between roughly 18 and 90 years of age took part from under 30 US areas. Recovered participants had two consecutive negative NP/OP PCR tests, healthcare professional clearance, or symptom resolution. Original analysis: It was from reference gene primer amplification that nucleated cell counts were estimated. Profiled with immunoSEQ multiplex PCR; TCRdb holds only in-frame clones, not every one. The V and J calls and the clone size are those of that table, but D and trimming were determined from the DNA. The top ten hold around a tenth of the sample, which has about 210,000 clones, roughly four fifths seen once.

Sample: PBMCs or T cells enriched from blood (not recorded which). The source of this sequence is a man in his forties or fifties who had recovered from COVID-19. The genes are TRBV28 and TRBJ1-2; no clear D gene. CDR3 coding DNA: TGTGCCAGCAGTCCGCCCGGGGACTATGGCTACACCTTC. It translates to CASSPPGDYGYTF.